Listed below are T cell receptor beta chains from one sample, sequenced in a study of blood T cell repertoires in COVID-19. TCRdb keeps only in-frame clones here, not all; method: immunoSEQ multiplex PCR. The repertoire includes a few hundred thousand clones, roughly 85% of them detected once, and 2.2% sits in the top ten. The sequenced sample consisted of PBMCs or T cells enriched from blood (not recorded which). The receptors originated from a man younger than 40 who had recovered from COVID-19. Both conserved end residues are part of each CDR3. The D gene is left open where the match is weak. Clone size is given for some rows only: seen once, a few or many times, or a class if the clone is expanded.

DNA | CDR3 | J | D | size | V
TGTGCCAGCAGTTTAGAAAGAGGGAGGAACTATAATTCACCCCTCCACTTT | CASSLERGRNYNSPLHF | TRBJ1-6 | NA | once | TRBV27
TGTGCCAGCAGCTTTAGCGGAGAGACCCAGTACTTC | CASSFSGETQYF | TRBJ2-5 | NA | NA | TRBV7-2
TGTGCCAGCAGTTTACGGCCTACGGGTGCAGGGCAGTTTCCGCAGCCCCAGCATTTT | CASSLRPTGAGQFPQPQHF | TRBJ1-5 | NA | NA | TRBV27
TGCGCCAGCAGCCAAGTCGCCGGGGCTAACTATGGCTACACCTTC | CASSQVAGANYGYTF | TRBJ1-2 | NA | NA | TRBV4-3
TGTGCCAGTAGTATTGGGACAGGGGCCTACGAGCAGTACTTC | CASSIGTGAYEQYF | TRBJ2-7 | TRBD1 | NA | TRBV19
TGTGCCAGCAGGCTACGGGACAGGGGTACTTTC | CASRLRDRGTF | TRBJ2-6 | TRBD1 | NA | TRBV5-8
TGCGCCAGCAGCCCAGGGGTGGAAGCTTTCTTT | CASSPGVEAFF | TRBJ1-1 | NA | NA | TRBV5-1
TGTGCCAGCAGCTTATGGGCAGCTAACAATGAGCAGTTCTTC | CASSLWAANNEQFF | TRBJ2-1 | NA | NA | TRBV7-3
TGTGCCAGCAGCTTAGCAGCGGGGGGCCAAAATCTCTACGAGCAGTACTTC | CASSLAAGGQNLYEQYF | TRBJ2-7 | TRBD2 | NA | TRBV11-2
TGTGCCAGCAGTGAAGCGACCGGAACTAGCCTCGTCCCCTACTTC | CASSEATGTSLVPYF | TRBJ2-5 | NA | NA | TRBV6-1
TGTGCCAGCAGCGAGGGGGCGACCACTGAAGCTTTCTTT | CASSEGATTEAFF | TRBJ1-1 | TRBD1 | NA | TRBV3-1/TRBV3-2
TGTGCCACCAGTGATGGGCCACCGAACACTGAAGCTTTCTTT | CATSDGPPNTEAFF | TRBJ1-1 | NA | once | TRBV24-1
TGTGCCAGCAGTTTAGACAGGGGTCGGGGCTACACCTTC | CASSLDRGRGYTF | TRBJ1-2 | TRBD1 | few | TRBV12-3/TRBV12-4
TGCGCCAGCAGTCAATCTGAACGGGACAGGGAAGGCACCGGGGAGCTGTTTTTT | CASSQSERDREGTGELFF | TRBJ2-2 | TRBD1 | NA | TRBV23-1
TGTGCCAGCAGCCCCACAGGGGGACCCTACGAGCAGTACTTC | CASSPTGGPYEQYF | TRBJ2-7 | TRBD1 | NA | TRBV7-2
TGCGCCAGCAGCTTGGACAGCTCTGGAAACACCATATATTTT | CASSLDSSGNTIYF | TRBJ1-3 | NA | few | TRBV5-1
TGTGCCAGCGGAACCAGGGGGTACACTGAAGCTTTCTTT | CASGTRGYTEAFF | TRBJ1-1 | TRBD1 | NA | TRBV2
TGCGCCAGCAGCTCGGACGGGGGGAATCAGCCCCAGCATTTT | CASSSDGGNQPQHF | TRBJ1-5 | NA | NA | TRBV5-1
TGTGCCAGCAGCTTATATGTCCTCGCGAACACCGGGGAGCTGTTTTTT | CASSLYVLANTGELFF | TRBJ2-2 | NA | NA | TRBV5-5
TGTGCCAGCCTAGTGGGGAGCACTGAAGCTTTCTTT | CASLVGSTEAFF | TRBJ1-1 | NA | NA | TRBV7-9